These T cell receptor beta chains were read from a single sample in a study of blood T cell repertoires in COVID-19. Repertoires were generated with immunoSEQ multiplex PCR, while TCRdb's copy carries only in-frame clones and drops some. The data hold a few hundred thousand clones, with roughly 91% observed a single time. The sample was PBMCs or T cells enriched from blood (not recorded which). The receptors stem from a woman aged 18-29 years who had recovered from COVID-19. Both conserved end residues are part of each CDR3. A D gene is named only where the DNA matches it firmly. Not every row has a clone size; where given, it reads once, few, many or a size class.

.	TRBD1	TRBJ1-2	TRBV5-1	TGCGCCAGCAGCCCGGGACAGGTCGCTAACTATGGCTACACCTTC	CASSPGQVANYGYTF
.	TRBD1	TRBJ2-7	TRBV6-6	TGTGCCAGCAGTTACTCGGACAGGGGCTACGAGCAGTACTTC	CASSYSDRGYEQYF
.	TRBD1	TRBJ1-5	TRBV2	TGTGCCAGCAGTGAAGCCCAGGGACAGGGGGTCAGTCAGCCCCAGCATTTT	CASSEAQGQGVSQPQHF
.	TRBD1	TRBJ1-1	TRBV27	TGTGCCAGCAGTTTCGGGAGGGGGCGCGGCACTGAAGCTTTCTTT	CASSFGRGRGTEAFF
.	TRBD2	TRBJ2-2	TRBV5-1	TGCGCCAGCAGCTTGGTCAGCGGGGGCTCCACCGGGGAGCTGTTTTTT	CASSLVSGGSTGELFF
.	TRBD2	TRBJ2-1	TRBV7-3	TGTGCCAGCTCCCCTAAGGGGACTACCTACAATGAGCAGTTCTTC	CASSPKGTTYNEQFF
.	.	TRBJ1-2	TRBV7-3	TGTGCCAGCAGCAGAACTAGTGGCTACACCTTC	CASSRTSGYTF
.	.	TRBJ1-2	TRBV5-6	TGTGCCAGCGGAGGGACCCCCCACTACACCTTC	CASGGTPHYTF
.	.	TRBJ2-5	TRBV28	TGTGCCAGCAGCCGGCGGGACCAAGAGACCCAGTACTTC	CASSRRDQETQYF
.	.	TRBJ2-1	TRBV7-9	TGTGCCAGCAGCTTAGACCCGGAGGAGGATGAGCAGTTCTTC	CASSLDPEEDEQFF
.	.	TRBJ1-6	TRBV10-2	TGCGCCAGCACTCCGACAGGATATTCACCCCTCCACTTT	CASTPTGYSPLHF
.	.	TRBJ1-1	TRBV30	TGTGCCTGGAGTGTTGGGGCAGGGGTGACTGAAGCTTTCTTT	CAWSVGAGVTEAFF
few	.	TRBJ1-5	TRBV4-1	TGCGCCAGCAGCCAAGGCCCGGGACTGTCCGGTAATCAGCCCCAGCATTTT	CASSQGPGLSGNQPQHF
.	TRBD1	TRBJ1-5	TRBV6-2/TRBV6-3	TGTGCCAGCAGTTACACCCCGTGGCGGACAGGGAGTAGGAATAGCAATCAGCCCCAGCATTTT	CASSYTPWRTGSRNSNQPQHF
once	TRBD1	TRBJ1-1	TRBV19	TGTGCCAGTATAGCGACAGGGGGGAAGAACACTGAAGCTTTCTTT	CASIATGGKNTEAFF
.	TRBD1	TRBJ1-2	TRBV18	TGTGCCAGCTCACCACAGACAGGGAACGGCTATGGCTACACCTTC	CASSPQTGNGYGYTF
.	.	TRBJ1-2	TRBV6-5	TGTGCCAGCAAACAGGGCAACTATGGCTACACCTTC	CASKQGNYGYTF
.	.	TRBJ1-4	TRBV10-3	TGTGCCATCAGTGAGTCGGAAGGGGTTTCAACTAATGAAAAACTGTTTTTT	CAISESEGVSTNEKLFF
.	TRBD1	TRBJ1-3	TRBV28	TGTGCCAGCAGCCCTGACAGGGGGAAGGGAAACACCATATATTTT	CASSPDRGKGNTIYF
.	TRBD2	TRBJ2-5	TRBV11-2	TGTGCCAGCAGCCAGACTAGCGGGGGGGCTGGGGAGACCCAGTACTTC	CASSQTSGGAGETQYF
.	TRBD1	TRBJ2-5	TRBV5-6	TGTGCCAGCAGCCGGACAGGGGCGAAAGAGACCCAGTACTTC	CASSRTGAKETQYF
.	.	TRBJ2-7	TRBV28	TGTGCCAGCAGGTACAGGGATCCTGCCTACGAGCAGTACTTC	CASRYRDPAYEQYF
few	TRBD1	TRBJ1-2	TRBV7-2	TGTGCCAGCAGCTTAGGAGTGGGGACAGGGCAAGGTGGCTACACCTTC	CASSLGVGTGQGGYTF
.	TRBD1	TRBJ1-5	TRBV24-1	TGTGCCACCAGTGACGCCGGGACAGGGGGCAATCAGCCCCAGCATTTT	CATSDAGTGGNQPQHF
once	TRBD1	TRBJ1-2	TRBV5-4	TGTGCCAGCAGCGGGGACAGGGTCAGTTTTGGCTACACCTTC	CASSGDRVSFGYTF
.	.	TRBJ2-7	TRBV7-2	TGTGCCAGCAGCCCCGGGAGGACAGTTGGCGAGCAGTACTTC	CASSPGRTVGEQYF
few	TRBD1	TRBJ2-7	TRBV3-1/TRBV3-2	TGTGCCAGCAGCCAAGCCGACAGGGTTTCTGGCGAGCAGTACTTC	CASSQADRVSGEQYF
.	.	TRBJ2-7	TRBV6-5	TGTGCCAGCAGTCAGGAGGTTGGTTCCTACGAGCAGTACTTC	CASSQEVGSYEQYF
.	TRBD1	TRBJ1-5	TRBV27	TGTGCCAGCACTCAACAGGGGCCCGATCAGCCCCAGCATTTT	CASTQQGPDQPQHF
.	TRBD2	TRBJ2-5	TRBV7-2	TGTGCCAGCAGCTCTAGCGGGGACCAAGAGACCCAGTACTTC	CASSSSGDQETQYF
.	.	TRBJ1-4	TRBV15	TGTGCCACCAGCACTAAAGAGCGCCCGGAAAAACTGTTTTTT	CATSTKERPEKLFF
.	TRBD2	TRBJ2-1	TRBV5-1	TGCGCCAGTTCGACTAGCGGGGGTTCAAATGAGCAGTTCTTC	CASSTSGGSNEQFF
.	TRBD2	TRBJ2-1	TRBV4-2	TGTGCCAGCAGCCAACTAGGCGGGGGGGCATCCTACAATGAGCAGTTCTTC	CASSQLGGGASYNEQFF
.	TRBD2	TRBJ2-7	TRBV11-2	TGTGCCAGCAGCCTGACTAGCGGGGGGGTGAGCTCCTACGAGCAGTACTTC	CASSLTSGGVSSYEQYF
.	TRBD2	TRBJ2-5	TRBV9	TGTGCCAGCAGCGTAGTTAGCGGGGGGGAAGAGACCCAGTACTTC	CASSVVSGGEETQYF
.	.	TRBJ1-4	TRBV28	TGTGCCAGCAGCCCCCTCCGACAGTTCCATGAAAAACTGTTTTTT	CASSPLRQFHEKLFF
.	.	TRBJ2-2	TRBV10-2	TGCGCCAGCATTCTGTCGGGTACCGGGGAGCTGTTTTTT	CASILSGTGELFF
.	TRBD1	TRBJ1-2	TRBV10-3	TGTGCCATCAGTGAGCATCGACAGGGGGCCCATGGCTACACCTTC	CAISEHRQGAHGYTF
once	.	TRBJ2-7	TRBV5-8	TGTGCCAGCAGCTTCAGGGATAAGTTCTTC	CASSFRDKFF
.	TRBD1	TRBJ1-2	TRBV3-1/TRBV3-2	TGTGCCAGCAGCCGAGGACAGGGGGATGGCTACACCTTC	CASSRGQGDGYTF
.	TRBD1	TRBJ2-7	TRBV6-6	TGTGCCAGCAGACCAAGTACAGGGGATTCCTACGAGCAGTACTTC	CASRPSTGDSYEQYF
.	.	TRBJ1-4	TRBV28	TGTGCCAGCAGTGGCTTAGGGCAGGGTAATGAAAAACTGTTTTTT	CASSGLGQGNEKLFF
.	TRBD2	TRBJ2-5	TRBV19	TGTGCCAGTAGACATAGCGGGGGGGGTCAAGAGACCCAGTACTTC	CASRHSGGGQETQYF
.	TRBD2	TRBJ2-1	TRBV5-4	TGTGCCAGCAGCCCTAGCGGGGTTTACAATGAGCAGTTCTTC	CASSPSGVYNEQFF
.	TRBD1	TRBJ1-2	TRBV7-2	TGTGCCAGCAGCGCAGCCCCGGGACAGGGGCTGAGTGGCTACACCTTC	CASSAAPGQGLSGYTF
.	.	TRBJ1-4	TRBV4-2	TGTGCCAGCAGCCCGTCTACAGGTACAGAGGAAAAACTGTTTTTT	CASSPSTGTEEKLFF
few	.	TRBJ2-5	TRBV4-3	TGCGCCAGCAGCCAAGAGGGGAGGTACCAAGAGACCCAGTACTTC	CASSQEGRYQETQYF
.	.	TRBJ2-5	TRBV2	TGTGCCAGCAGTATTCTTTATGAGACCCAGTACTTC	CASSILYETQYF
.	TRBD1	TRBJ2-2	TRBV5-1	TGCGCCAGCAGCCCGGGACAGTACACCGGGGAGCTGTTTTTT	CASSPGQYTGELFF
.	.	TRBJ2-2	TRBV9	TGTGCCAGCAGCGTCTGGACAGCTGACAACGGGGAGCTGTTTTTT	CASSVWTADNGELFF
.	TRBD2	TRBJ2-2	TRBV4-2	TGTGCCAGCAGCCAAGATCGGGGGGATGGCGGGGAGCTGTTTTTT	CASSQDRGDGGELFF
.	.	TRBJ2-2	TRBV19	TGTGCCAGTAGTATAGATCCAGTCAGGGCGCACACCGGGGAGCTGTTTTTT	CASSIDPVRAHTGELFF
.	.	TRBJ1-4	TRBV4-1	TGCGCCAGCAGCCAAGATCTCGGCCAGAGGAATGAAAAACTGTTTTTT	CASSQDLGQRNEKLFF
.	.	TRBJ2-2	TRBV6-5	TGTGCCAGCAGTTCTCGGGGGGCCATGTCAACCGGGGAGCTGTTTTTT	CASSSRGAMSTGELFF